Shown below are 18 T cell receptor beta chains from a single sample sequenced in a study of blood T cell repertoires in COVID-19. The table came from immunoSEQ multiplex PCR; TCRdb's copy has only in-frame clones and leaves some out. The repertoire holds 130,000 to 150,000 clones, roughly 84% seen once, with 35% to 45% in the top ten. Material: peripheral blood. Receptors originate from a human donor in a cohort sampled during active COVID-19.

CDR3 region: CATSITSGTTGELFF. The CDR3 bases are TGTGCCACCAGCATTACTAGCGGAACCACCGGGGAGCTGTTTTTT. The chain uses TRBV15 and TRBJ2-2; 8 nucleotides agree with TRBD2. CDR3 size: 15 residues. With 4 bases clipped from V and 4 bases from J, the junction kept 5 bases outside the gene matches. CDR1 and CDR2 from the germline V gene are LNHNV and YYDKDF (reference sequence). The whole variable domain, filled in from reference TRBV15 and TRBJ2-2, reads DAMVIQNPRYQVTQFGKPVTLSCSQTLNHNVMYWYQQKSSQAPKLLFHYYDKDFNNEADTPDNFQSRRPNTSFCFLDIRSPGLGDTAMYLCATSITSGTTGELFFGEGSRLTVL.

V is TRBV3-1 (or the pseudogene TRBV3-2) and J is TRBJ1-1; D remains unclear. V shed 2 bases and J shed 0 bases, with 16 bases lying between them. The germline gives CDR1 LGHDT, CDR2 YNNKEL (reference sequence). The CDR3 is 17 residues long. This CDR3 reads CASSQPKPSGLNTEAFF. The CDR3 DNA follows: TGTGCCAGCAGCCAACCTAAGCCATCAGGATTGAACACTGAAGCTTTCTTT.

This chain links TRBV13 with TRBJ2-2; TRBD2 agrees at 13 bases. From germline, CDR1 is PRHDT and CDR2 FYEKMQ (reference sequence). This CDR3 has 20 amino acids. Trimming took 4 bases from V and 4 from J; bases not matched to a gene: 15. CDR3 DNA sequence: TGTGCCAGCAGCTCCAACCGGGGGACTAGCGGGGACCAGAGCACCGGGGAGCTGTTTTTT. Its protein product is CASSSNRGTSGDQSTGELFF.

This chain joins TRBV5-4 and TRBJ1-1; D remains unclear. V was trimmed by 6 bases and J by 3 bases, leaving 9 bases between them. There are 12 residues in the CDR3. From germline, CDR1 is SGHNT and CDR2 YYREEE (reference sequence). As DNA, the CDR3 is TGTGCCAGCACGGGTTTGGACACTGAAGCTTTCTTT. Translation gives CASTGLDTEAFF.

The rearrangement joins TRBV5-4 to TRBJ1-2, with 8 positions matching TRBD1. This CDR3 contains 14 residues. Looked up from germline, CDR1 is SGHNT and CDR2 is YYREEE (reference sequence). Trimming took 4 bases from V and 7 from J; bases not matched to a gene: 9. This chain's CDR3 is CASSVDRGPSGYTF. Written as DNA, the CDR3 is TGTGCCAGCAGCGTCGACAGGGGCCCTAGTGGCTACACCTTC.

The CDR3 loop is CASSFRTGGNTGELFF. The CDR3 DNA reads as TGTGCCAGCAGCTTTAGGACAGGGGGCAACACCGGGGAGCTGTTTTTT. The chain has TRBV7-9 and TRBJ2-2; TRBD1 agrees at 11 bases. V lost 3 bases to trimming and J lost 2 bases; unmatched junction nucleotides: 2. The CDR3 spans 16 residues. Germline V gene lookup returns CDR1 SEHNR and CDR2 FQNEAQ (reference sequence).

V and J are TRBV5-6 and TRBJ1-3; 7 bases are shared with TRBD1. Germline lookup yields CDR1 SGHDT and CDR2 YYEEEE. The junction had 6 bases not matched to a gene; V was cut back by 4 bases and J by 2 bases. The CDR3 consists of 15 residues. The CDR3 DNA is TGTGCCAGCAGCGTGACAGGGCAGGCTGGAAACACCATATATTTT. Translated: CASSVTGQAGNTIYF.

The chain carries TRBV9 and TRBJ2-3; TRBD2 matches at 12 bases. Trimming at V came to 4 bases and at J to 2 bases, leaving 8 bases not matched to a gene. Germline-derived CDR1 and CDR2 are SGDLS and YYNGEE. This CDR3 spans 17 amino acids. CDR3: CASSFRWTSGDTDTQYF. CDR3 bases: TGTGCCAGCAGCTTTCGATGGACTAGCGGGGACACAGATACGCAGTATTTT. Variable domain in full (rest from reference TRBV9 and TRBJ2-3): DSGVTQTPKHLITATGQRVTLRCSPRSGDLSVYWYQQSLDQGLQFLIQYYNGEERAKGNILERFSAQQFPDLHSELNLSSLELGDSALYFCASSFRWTSGDTDTQYFGPGTRLTVL.

The chain links TRBV27 to TRBJ1-6; D may be TRBD1 (6 bases). The CDR3 totals 12 residues. Per the germline V gene, CDR1 is MNHEY and CDR2 is SMNVEV (reference sequence). The V gene lost 3 bases and the J gene lost 9 bases, with 6 bases spanning the gap. CDR3 coding DNA: TGTGCCAGCAGTTTCAGGGGTTCACCCCTCCACTTT. Residues: CASSFRGSPLHF.

The rearrangement uses TRBV9 and TRBJ2-1; D not certain. V gave up 0 bases and J gave up 3 bases, with 10 bases separating them. CDR3 length: 15 residues. Germline CDR1 SGDLS, CDR2 YYNGEE. CDR3 coding DNA: TGTGCCAGCAGCGTAGCCCATGGCCTCTACAATGAGCAGTTCTTC. It is translated as CASSVAHGLYNEQFF.

The rearrangement uses TRBV5-8 and TRBJ1-4; TRBD1 is a possible D gene (6 bases). CDR3 size: 16 residues. V lost 4 bases and J 4 bases, leaving 17 bases between the germline ends. CDR1 and CDR2 from the germline V gene are SGHTS and YDEGEE. CDR3 loop: CASSRGTDSFNEKLFF. The CDR3 DNA reads TGTGCCAGCAGCCGTGGGACGGACAGCTTTAATGAAAAACTGTTTTTT.

As regards this clone: The junction departs from the called germline gene at one end, perhaps through a read error. The chain combines TRBV7-7 with TRBJ2-7, with 7 bases aligning to TRBD2. The CDR3 runs to 15 residues. In germline, CDR1 is SSHAT, CDR2 FNYEAQ (reference sequence). The CDR3, as DNA: TGTGCTAGCAGCTTAGGGCCGGGGGGCTCCTACGAGCAGTACTTC. It codes for CASSLGPGGSYEQYF.

The chain has TRBV24-1 and TRBJ2-3; TRBD2 aligns across 8 bases. The CDR3 length is 15 residues. V gave up 7 bases and J gave up 2 bases; unmatched junction bases: 7. CDR1 is KGHDR and CDR2 is SFDVKD in the germline V gene. DNA for the CDR3: TGTGCCACCAGCTCAGCGGGGGCCTCCACAGATACGCAGTATTTT. Translation gives CATSSAGASTDTQYF.

This sequence joins TRBV10-3 and TRBJ1-2; D is unclear. This CDR3 has 13 residues. The V end was cut by 0 bases, the J end by 10 bases, with 12 bases between. The germline CDR1 and CDR2 sequences are ENHRY and SYGVKD. CDR3 region: CAISESTARDYTF. The CDR3 region has the DNA TGTGCCATCAGTGAGTCAACAGCCCGCGACTACACCTTC.

The V call is TRBV24-1, the J call TRBJ1-5, with TRBD1 identical over 7 bases. The CDR3 contains 13 residues. CDR1 is KGHDR and CDR2 is SFDVKD in the germline V gene. CDR3 amino acids: CATGQDEYQPQHF. The CDR3 nucleotides read TGTGCTACCGGACAGGACGAGTATCAGCCCCAGCATTTT.

V usage is TRBV7-2 and J usage is TRBJ2-1; D ambiguous. The CDR3 is made up of 14 amino acids. CDR1 SGHTA and CDR2 FQGNSA come from the germline V gene. V was cut by 7 bases and J by 7 bases, with 17 bases left in between. The CDR3 region has the DNA TGTGCCAGCAACGGTATGGGTTCGGAGAATGAGCAGTTCTTC. Translation: CASNGMGSENEQFF.

The V and J genes are TRBV10-2 and TRBJ1-2, with D perhaps matching TRBD1 (6 bases). V lost 4 bases and J 0 bases, leaving 12 bases between the germline ends. CDR1 WSHSY and CDR2 SAAADI come from the germline V gene. CDR3 size: 15 residues. CDR3 loop: CASSVGHPPNYGYTF. DNA of the CDR3: TGCGCCAGCAGTGTGGGACACCCACCTAACTATGGCTACACCTTC.

J is TRBJ1-2 and V is TRBV6-2 or TRBV6-3; TRBD1 matches at 7 bases. The CDR3 contains 14 residues. V shed 4 bases and J 4 bases; nucleotides not matched to a gene: 6. Germline lookup yields CDR1 MNHEY and CDR2 SVGEGT. CDR3 coding DNA: TGTGCCAGCAGTTTGCGCAGGGGGGTCTATGGCTACACCTTC. Translating gives CASSLRRGVYGYTF.